The 8 T cell receptor beta chains reported below all come from one sample, sequenced in a study of T cells in localized non-small cell lung cancer. Only in-frame clones appear in the TCRdb table, and some are missing; sequencing was by immunoSEQ multiplex PCR. The table lists tens of thousands of clones, around 85% of them singletons. The input for sequencing was PBMCs, taken before any cancer treatment. The receptor set was obtained from a man aged 35-75 years with stage II squamous cell lung carcinoma.

The gene calls are TRBV4-2 and TRBJ1-5; TRBD1 agrees at 8 bases. This CDR3 contains 17 residues. CDR1 is LGHNA, CDR2 YNFKEQ, per germline. J was trimmed by 2 bases and V by 4 bases; bases with no gene match: 10. The CDR3 bases are TGTGCCAGCAGCCCGGGACAGGCTAACCAGGGCAATCAGCCCCAGCATTTT. Translated, it gives CASSPGQANQGNQPQHF.

This clone occurred a few times. The J gene is TRBJ1-1, the V gene TRBV6-5, with a tentative D call TRBD1 (5 bases). The V gene lost 10 bases and the J gene lost 0 bases, with 15 bases spanning the gap. The CDR3 has 14 residues. CDR1 is MNHEY and CDR2 is SVGAGI in the germline V gene. In DNA, the CDR3 is TGTGCCACTACAAGAGGCAGGGTGAACACTGAAGCTTTCTTT. Its translation: CATTRGRVNTEAFF.

V usage is TRBV11-2 and J usage is TRBJ2-1, with D perhaps given as TRBD1 or TRBD2 (6 bases each). Germline CDR1 is SGHAT and CDR2 is FQNNGV. The V end was cut by 1 base, the J end by 0 bases, with 13 bases between. The CDR3 covers 17 residues. CDR3 bases: TGTGCCAGCAGCTTAGGTAGGGGGGACTTCTCCTACAATGAGCAGTTCTTC. Its protein is CASSLGRGDFSYNEQFF.

A note on this clone: The junction departs from germline at one end; a sequencing error may be responsible. The chain carries TRBV6-1 and TRBJ2-5; 9 bases are a match to TRBD2. Germline lookup yields CDR1 MNHNS and CDR2 SASEGT. The CDR3 runs to 11 residues. The CDR3 spells CAILTTSGEDF. The CDR3 DNA sequence: TGTGCCATCCTGACGACTAGCGGAGAGGACTTC.

The chain joins TRBV6-1 to TRBJ2-7, with D perhaps being TRBD1 or TRBD2 (5 bases each). Germline V lookup: CDR1 MNHNS, CDR2 SASEGT. The CDR3 runs 11 residues. The ends were cut back, 9 bases at V and 4 bases at J, with 10 bases in the middle. CDR3 nucleotide sequence: TGTGCCAGTGGGGCGGGTTACGAGCAGTACTTC. It translates to CASGAGYEQYF.

The CDR3 sequence is CASGGKETQYF. The CDR3 DNA reads TGTGCCAGTGGGGGCAAAGAGACCCAGTACTTC. The chain combines TRBV2 with TRBJ2-5; maybe TRBD1 (6 bases). The germline V gene has CDR1 SNHLY and CDR2 FYNNEI. V lost 9 bases and J lost 3, with 8 bases in between. This CDR3 has 11 residues. The full variable domain, in which reference TRBV2 and TRBJ2-5 provide the parts outside the CDR3, is EPEVTQTPSHQVTQMGQEVILRCVPISNHLYFYWYRQILGQKVEFLVSFYNNEISEKSEIFDDQFSVERPDGSNFTLKIRSTKLEDSAMYFCASGGKETQYFGPGTRLLVL.

J is TRBJ2-2 and V is TRBV11-3; 7 bases fit TRBD2. Losses at the gene ends were 10 bases for V and 3 bases for J; bases not matched to a gene: 5. This CDR3 spans 13 amino acids. The germline CDR1 and CDR2 sequences are SGHNT and YENEEA. The CDR3 DNA follows: TGTGCCACTGGGCTAGCGGACACCGGGGAGCTGTTTTTT. It is translated as CATGLADTGELFF.

The chain employs TRBV7-3 and TRBJ2-1; 11 nucleotides match TRBD2. V trimming: 5 bases; J trimming: 6 bases; junction bases outside the gene matches: 12. The CDR3 covers 17 residues. Germline assignment: CDR1 SGHTA and CDR2 FQGTGA. The CDR3 DNA follows: TGTGCCAGCAGCCCAACGTATGGAACTAGCGGGAGCAATGAGCAGTTCTTC. Translation: CASSPTYGTSGSNEQFF. Supplemented by reference TRBV7-3 and TRBJ2-1, the full variable domain reads GAGVSQTPSNKVTEKGKYVELRCDPISGHTALYWYRQSLGQGPEFLIYFQGTGAADDSGLPNDRFFAVRPEGSVSTLKIQRTERGDSAVYLCASSPTYGTSGSNEQFFGPGTRLTVL.